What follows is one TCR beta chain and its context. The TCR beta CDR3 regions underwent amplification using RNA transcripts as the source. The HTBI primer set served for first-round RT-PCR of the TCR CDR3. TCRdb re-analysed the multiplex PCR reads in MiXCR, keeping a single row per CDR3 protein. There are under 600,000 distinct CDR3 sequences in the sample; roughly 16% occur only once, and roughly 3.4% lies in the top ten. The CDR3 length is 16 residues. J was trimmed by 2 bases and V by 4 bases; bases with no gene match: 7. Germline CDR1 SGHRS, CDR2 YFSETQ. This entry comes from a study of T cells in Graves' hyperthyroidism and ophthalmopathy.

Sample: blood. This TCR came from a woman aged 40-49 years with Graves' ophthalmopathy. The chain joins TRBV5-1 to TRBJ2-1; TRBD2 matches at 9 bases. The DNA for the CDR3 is TGCGCCAGCAGCATAGGCGGGGGGGGTCCCTACAATGAGCAGTTCTTC. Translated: CASSIGGGGPYNEQFF.